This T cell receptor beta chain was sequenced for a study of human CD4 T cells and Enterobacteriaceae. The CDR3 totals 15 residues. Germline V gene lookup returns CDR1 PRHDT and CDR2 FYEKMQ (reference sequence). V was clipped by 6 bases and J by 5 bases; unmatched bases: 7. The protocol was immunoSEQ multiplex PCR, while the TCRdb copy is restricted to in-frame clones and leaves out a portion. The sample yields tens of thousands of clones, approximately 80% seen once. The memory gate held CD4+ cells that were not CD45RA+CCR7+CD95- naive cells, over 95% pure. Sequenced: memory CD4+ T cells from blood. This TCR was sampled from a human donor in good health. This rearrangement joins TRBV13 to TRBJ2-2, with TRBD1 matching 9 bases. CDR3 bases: TGTGCCAGCAGTACCGGGACAGGGCGGACCGGGGAGCTGTTTTTT. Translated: CASSTGTGRTGELFF.